What follows is one T cell receptor (beta chain) and its context. Trimming took 4 bases from V and 1 from J, leaving 17 bases between them. Germline-derived CDR1 and CDR2 are ENHRY and SYGVKD. The CDR3 is 16 amino acids. The record originates from a study of T cells after yellow fever vaccination. MiXCR, run by TCRdb on the 5' RACE reads, gives a single entry per CDR3 protein. The table shows a few hundred thousand distinct CDR3 sequences, with more than 3% occurring only once. This chain links TRBV10-3 with TRBJ2-7; D gene uncertain. This sequence originates from a man aged 18 to 29 who received the YFV17D yellow fever vaccine. Specimen: PBMCs, collected on the day of the yellow fever booster vaccination. CDR3 in DNA: TGTGCCATCAGTGCCGAAGGTACTCTTGGATCCTACGAGCAGTACTTC. Protein sequence: CAISAEGTLGSYEQYF.